The clone carrying this TCR beta chain occurred many times. Its antigen is not identified. MiXCR, run by TCRdb on the 5' RACE reads, gives a single entry per CDR3 protein. The sample records some 130,000 distinct CDR3 sequences, 6.5% to 8.5% being singletons. This specimen comes from a study of CD8 T cells in ankylosing spondylitis. General study results and limits: Reportedly, disease-linked clones are significantly enriched in ankylosing spondylitis patients' matched synovial fluid.

CDR1 SQVTM and CDR2 ANQGSEA come from the germline V gene. The germline V and J ends were trimmed by 5 bases and 6 bases, with 15 bases remaining between them. The CDR3 is 13 residues long. The clonotype originates from a male donor with ankylosing spondylitis. Sequencing was performed on synovial fluid, either unsorted or a sorted T cell fraction (not recorded which). V gene TRBV29-1 combines with J gene TRBJ2-3; D unresolved. DNA of the CDR3: TGCAGCGTTCTAGACTTTTCGAGGGATACGCAGTATTTT. Translating gives CSVLDFSRDTQYF.